These 28 T cell receptor beta chains originate from one sample sequenced in a study of identical twins. TCRdb analysed the 5' RACE reads with MiXCR anew, one entry per CDR3 protein. The sample includes 450,000 to 500,000 distinct CDR3 sequences, 13% to 15% seen only once; the top ten take more than 0.8%. This same sample was also part of a study on yellow fever vaccine responses in identical twins.

Sequenced sample: CD4+ T cells sorted from blood. The receptors were gathered from a woman between 18 and 30 years old in good health.

The DNA of the CDR3 is TGTGCCAGCCTGCCGGGACGGCTGATCGGGGGCTACACCTTC. Protein product: CASLPGRLIGGYTF. The chain is built from TRBV5-6 and TRBJ1-2, with D possibly TRBD1 on 5 matching bases. Trimming removed 7 bases from V and 8 bases from J, with 21 bases in between. From germline, CDR1 is SGHDT and CDR2 YYEEEE. This CDR3 is 14 amino acids long. Supplemented by reference TRBV5-6 and TRBJ1-2, the full variable domain reads DAGVTQSPTHLIKTRGQQVTLRCSPKSGHDTVSWYQQALGQGPQFIFQYYEEEERQRGNFPDRFSGHQFPNYSSELNVNALLLGDSALYLCASLPGRLIGGYTFGSGTRLTVV.

This clonotype was detected only a few times. The chain combines TRBV5-1 with TRBJ2-2; D gene uncertain. Trimming took off 0 bases at V and 4 bases at J, with 10 bases between the two ends. The CDR3 spans 15 residues. Germline loops: CDR1 SGHRS, CDR2 YFSETQ. CDR3: CASSLGGPGTGELFF. DNA of the CDR3: TGCGCCAGCAGCTTGGGTGGGCCGGGCACCGGGGAGCTGTTTTTT.

This clonotype was seen a handful of times. The V call is TRBV10-3, the J call TRBJ2-5; tentatively, D is TRBD1 or TRBD2 (5 bases each). CDR1 and CDR2 (germline): ENHRY, SYGVKD. CDR3 length: 13 residues. Trimming stripped 5 bases from V and 1 base from J, with 8 bases between. The CDR3 reads CAISRDPQETQYF. CDR3 in DNA: TGTGCCATCAGTAGGGACCCCCAAGAGACCCAGTACTTC.

About this clonotype: The junction does not match germline at one end; this may be a read error. This chain joins TRBV2 and TRBJ2-3, with 7 bases matching TRBD1. The CDR3 is made up of 15 amino acids. Looked up from germline, CDR1 is SNHLY and CDR2 is FYNNEI. The CDR3 reads CASSEGTALTDTQYF. The DNA for the CDR3 is TGTGCCAGCAGCGAAGGGACAGCCCTCACAGATACGCAGTATTTT.

V usage is TRBV5-1 and J usage is TRBJ1-2; D gene ambiguous. In germline, CDR1 is SGHRS, CDR2 YFSETQ. The CDR3 consists of 13 residues. Trimming stripped 1 base from V and 6 bases from J, with 10 bases between. CDR3 in amino acids: CASSLSSENGYTF. The DNA of the CDR3 is TGCGCCAGCAGCTTGAGCAGTGAGAATGGCTACACCTTC.

This clonotype was found a few times. This chain joins TRBV28 and TRBJ1-5; D is possibly TRBD1 (5 bases). Germline assignment: CDR1 MDHEN and CDR2 SYDVKM. V shed 3 bases and J shed 5 bases, with 11 bases lying between them. The CDR3 covers 14 residues. The CDR3 protein is CASSFGTVYQPQHF. CDR3 sequence (DNA): TGTGCCAGCAGTTTTGGGACGGTATATCAGCCCCAGCATTTT.

V gene TRBV28 combines with J gene TRBJ1-3; D is unresolved. The CDR3 extends over 13 amino acids. Germline V lookup: CDR1 MDHEN, CDR2 SYDVKM. Trimming pared 2 bases from V and 1 base from J, leaving 3 bases between. The chain's CDR3 is CASSLRSGNTIYF. DNA of the CDR3: TGTGCCAGCAGTTTAAGGTCTGGAAACACCATATATTTT.

V usage is TRBV12-3 or TRBV12-4 and J usage is TRBJ2-1; 15 nucleotides match TRBD2. CDR3 size: 16 residues. With 7 bases clipped from V and 6 bases from J, the junction kept 7 bases outside the gene matches. The CDR3 nucleotides are TGTGCCAGCAACCTGGGACTAGCGGGAGGTCCCAATGAGCAGTTCTTC. As protein: CASNLGLAGGPNEQFF.

The chain is built from TRBV20-1 and TRBJ1-1, with TRBD1 as a possible D gene (5 bases). In germline, CDR1 is DFQATT, CDR2 SNEGSKA (reference sequence). This CDR3 comprises 14 residues. The V gene lost 2 bases and the J gene lost 8 bases, with 18 bases spanning the gap. For the CDR3, the DNA is TGCAGTGCTAGACTCTCGACGGGGTGGGGGGAAGCTTTCTTT. It is translated as CSARLSTGWGEAFF.

The chain couples TRBV6-1 to TRBJ2-1; D is perhaps TRBD1 (6 bases). There are 17 residues in the CDR3. Germline CDR1 reads MNHNS; CDR2 reads SASEGT. V was clipped by 2 bases and J by 0 bases, with 14 bases between them. CDR3 bases: TGTGCCAGCAGTGAATCTCTGGGACAAAGCTCCTACAATGAGCAGTTCTTC. It translates to CASSESLGQSSYNEQFF.

This clonotype was seen ten or more times. The chain is built from TRBV19 and TRBJ1-1; D unclear. V shed 2 bases and J shed 5 bases, with 18 bases lying between them. Germline CDR1 is LNHDA and CDR2 is SQIVND (reference sequence). This CDR3 has 16 amino acids. As DNA, the CDR3 is TGTGCCAGTAGTATACGAGGCCAAGGGCATCGGACTGAAGCTTTCTTT. It is translated as CASSIRGQGHRTEAFF.

At least ten counts were recorded for this clonotype. For the CDR3, the DNA is TGCAGTGCTAGCGACAACCCCAATCAGCCCCAGCATTTT. Its protein is CSASDNPNQPQHF. The chain joins TRBV20-1 to TRBJ1-5, with D unresolved. This CDR3 contains 13 residues. Germline V gene sequence: CDR1 DFQATT, CDR2 SNEGSKA (reference sequence). V lost 3 bases, J lost 3 bases, and 9 bases lay in between.

This clonotype appeared many times. The gene calls are TRBV15 and TRBJ2-1; D may be TRBD1 (6 bases). Trimming removed 6 bases at V and 7 bases at J, with 13 bases between. From germline, CDR1 is LNHNV and CDR2 YYDKDF (reference sequence). The CDR3 length is 13 residues. CDR3 sequence (DNA): TGTGCCACCAGTATAGACAGGTTAAATGAGCAGTTCTTC. It translates to CATSIDRLNEQFF.

As to this clonotype: The junction does not match germline at one end; this may be a read error. For the CDR3, the DNA is TGCGCCAGCAGCCAAGAGTATTCTAGCTACGATGAGCAGTTCTTC. Translated: CASSQEYSSYDEQFF. The rearrangement uses TRBV4-3 and TRBJ2-1; TRBD2 is a possible D gene (5 bases). Looked up from germline, CDR1 is LGHNA and CDR2 is YSLEER. This CDR3 contains 15 residues.

This chain links TRBV30 with TRBJ1-5; D perhaps matches TRBD1 (5 bases). In germline, CDR1 is GTSNPN, CDR2 SVGIG (reference sequence). This CDR3 has 13 amino acids. The V and J ends lost 2 bases and 6 bases respectively, with 11 bases between them. The CDR3: CAWSLGRGQPQHF. CDR3 nucleotide sequence: TGTGCCTGGAGTTTGGGGAGGGGTCAGCCCCAGCATTTT.

In this sample, this clonotype turned up many times. This CDR3 is CASSREVGPNTEAFF. The CDR3 bases are TGTGCCAGCAGCAGAGAGGTGGGCCCGAACACTGAAGCTTTCTTT. This chain uses TRBV7-2 with TRBJ1-1; no reliable D call. Trimming shortened V by 5 bases and J by 1 base, and 14 bases separated the two germline ends. CDR1 is SGHTA, CDR2 FQGNSA, per germline. This CDR3 has 15 amino acids.

At least ten counts were recorded for this clonotype. The V call is TRBV5-1, the J call TRBJ1-6, with 7 bases fitting TRBD1. With 3 bases clipped from V and 6 bases from J, the junction kept 3 bases outside the gene matches. The CDR3 totals 14 residues. From germline, CDR1 is SGHRS and CDR2 YFSETQ. CDR3 residues: CASSSGTANSPLHF. Here the CDR3 DNA reads TGCGCCAGCAGCTCCGGGACAGCTAATTCACCCCTCCACTTT.

This clonotype was picked up a small number of times. The CDR3 region is CSAPREGSYEQYF. CDR3 bases: TGCAGTGCGCCGCGGGAAGGGTCCTACGAGCAGTACTTC. This chain joins TRBV20-1 and TRBJ2-7; a weak D match, TRBD2 (6 bases). With 6 bases removed from V and 1 base from J, the gap between germline ends came to 13 bases. The CDR3 runs 13 residues. The germline V gene has CDR1 DFQATT and CDR2 SNEGSKA (reference sequence).

V and J are TRBV7-2 and TRBJ2-1; a weak D match, TRBD1 (5 bases). Germline V gene lookup returns CDR1 SGHTA and CDR2 FQGNSA. The V end lost 5 bases, the J end lost 13 bases, and 18 bases lay between the germline ends. The CDR3 is 13 residues long. The CDR3: CASSRQWQGSQFF. For the CDR3, the DNA is TGTGCCAGCAGCCGCCAGTGGCAGGGATCTCAGTTCTTC.

This clonotype appeared a few times. V and J are TRBV11-3 and TRBJ2-3, with TRBD2 matching 7 bases. Germline CDR1 and CDR2: SGHNT and YENEEA. The CDR3 loop spans 15 amino acids. Germline trimming cut 5 bases from V and 2 bases from J; bases unmatched to any gene: 7. DNA of the CDR3: TGTGCCAGCAGCCCCGGCGGGGGACCCACAGATACGCAGTATTTT. Encoded protein: CASSPGGGPTDTQYF.

The chain couples TRBV7-2 to TRBJ2-1; TRBD2 is a possible D gene (6 bases). V lost 6 bases, J lost 0 bases, and 12 bases lay in between. This CDR3 spans 15 amino acids. Germline loops: CDR1 SGHTA, CDR2 FQGNSA. This CDR3 is CASRSGTSSYNEQFF. The CDR3 region has the DNA TGTGCCAGCAGATCCGGGACTTCCTCCTACAATGAGCAGTTCTTC.

V gene TRBV2 combines with J gene TRBJ2-3; D is unresolved. This CDR3 spans 13 amino acids. CDR1 is SNHLY, CDR2 FYNNEI, per germline. Deletions cut 7 bases from V and 2 bases from J, with 10 bases between. CDR3 DNA sequence: TGTGCCAGCAATCGCCCATCCACAGATACGCAGTATTTT. Translation gives CASNRPSTDTQYF.

This clonotype has more than one count but fewer than ten. The V and J genes are TRBV7-2 and TRBJ2-5; possible D gene TRBD2, 6 bases. Trimming cost V 5 bases and J 2 bases, with 15 bases left between them. This CDR3 is 15 amino acids long. The germline gives CDR1 SGHTA, CDR2 FQGNSA. The chain's CDR3 is CASSPEGRGQETQYF. The CDR3, as DNA: TGTGCCAGCAGCCCTGAGGGGCGGGGACAAGAGACCCAGTACTTC. The variable domain in full, completed from reference TRBV7-2 and TRBJ2-5, reads GAGVSQSPSNKVTEKGKDVELRCDPISGHTALYWYRQSLGQGLEFLIYFQGNSAPDKSGLPSDRFSAERTGGSVSTLTIQRTQQEDSAVYLCASSPEGRGQETQYFGPGTRLLVL.

The sample holds a few counts of this clonotype. This chain connects TRBV6-5 to TRBJ1-4; perhaps TRBD1 as D (5 bases). Germline V gene data show CDR1 as MNHEY and CDR2 as SVGAGI. V gave up 4 bases and J gave up 4 bases, with 10 bases separating them. The CDR3 covers 14 residues. The CDR3 DNA sequence: TGTGCCAGCAGTTTAAGCAGGGTTAATGAAAAACTGTTTTTT. It encodes CASSLSRVNEKLFF.

Only a few counts were recorded for this clonotype. This chain uses TRBV12-3 or TRBV12-4 with TRBJ2-7, with TRBD1 matching over 7 bases. The CDR3 is 13 amino acids. Trimming took 5 bases from V and 4 from J; bases not matched to a gene: 5. The DNA of the CDR3 is TGTGCCAGCAGTCCCCGGGACAGATACGAGCAGTACTTC. Amino acids: CASSPRDRYEQYF.

The rearrangement links TRBV5-1 to TRBJ2-1; 7 bases fit TRBD1. Germline V gene data show CDR1 as SGHRS and CDR2 as YFSETQ. The CDR3 sequence is 15 residues long. V was pared by 2 bases and J by 9 bases, with 11 bases of the junction left unmatched. CDR3 sequence: CASSFVTGKGAEQFF. In DNA form, the CDR3 reads TGCGCCAGCAGCTTCGTGACAGGGAAGGGGGCTGAGCAGTTCTTC.

This clonotype was seen only a few times. The chain recombines TRBV2 with TRBJ1-1; a weak D match, TRBD1 (6 bases). V dropped 8 bases and J dropped 5 bases, with 18 bases sitting between them. The CDR3 runs to 14 residues. Per the germline V gene, CDR1 is SNHLY and CDR2 is FYNNEI. Here the CDR3 reads CASLGWGAGTEAFF. CDR3 coding DNA: TGTGCCAGCCTCGGATGGGGGGCAGGGACTGAAGCTTTCTTT.

The genes are TRBV27 and TRBJ2-2, with D perhaps matching TRBD1 or TRBD2 (5 bases each). The CDR3 has 16 residues. The germline CDR1 and CDR2 sequences are MNHEY and SMNVEV (reference sequence). V was shortened by 5 bases and J by 0 bases, with 13 bases between the two germline ends. CDR3 sequence: CASSAQGRANTGELFF. CDR3 DNA sequence: TGTGCCAGCAGTGCCCAGGGACGGGCGAACACCGGGGAGCTGTTTTTT.